The 17 T cell receptor beta chains below come from one sample, sequenced in a study of cytomegalovirus exposure and HLA in healthy donors. It was with 60 Vbeta and 13 Jbeta primers that the PCR ran. The assay was immunoSEQ multiplex PCR, and TCRdb's table has in-frame clones only and misses some. This table holds roughly 250,000 clones, approximately 85% found once. Source material: PBMCs. The receptors derive from a woman aged 40 to 50 in good health and CMV-seropositive.

The chain is built from TRBV7-8 and TRBJ2-7, with 8 bases fitting TRBD2. Germline V gives CDR1 SGHVS, CDR2 FQNEAQ. J lost 3 bases, V lost 3 bases, and 4 bases had no gene match. The CDR3 spans 14 residues. In DNA form, the CDR3 reads TGTGCCAGCAGCTTCGGGACTAGTCTCTACGAGCAGTACTTC. Amino acids: CASSFGTSLYEQYF.

The chain employs TRBV19 and TRBJ2-3; 10 nucleotides match TRBD1. This CDR3 has 16 residues. Trimming cost V 3 bases and J 8 bases; bases outside gene matches: 11. CDR1 and CDR2 from the germline V gene are LNHDA and SQIVND (reference sequence). DNA of the CDR3: TGTGCCAGTAGTATTAGGCCGGGACAGGGGTTGTTTACGCAGTATTTT. It is translated as CASSIRPGQGLFTQYF.

This clone was seen only a few times. The V and J genes are TRBV28 and TRBJ2-7; tentatively, D is TRBD2 (6 bases). Germline CDR1 and CDR2: MDHEN and SYDVKM. This CDR3 comprises 11 residues. CDR3 nucleotide sequence: TGTTCAACGGAGGGGTCCTACGAGCAGTACTTC. This encodes CSTEGSYEQYF.

The CDR3 sequence is CASSQHGTGNYGYTF. The CDR3 region has the DNA TGTGCCAGCAGCCAACATGGGACAGGGAACTATGGCTACACCTTC. The rearrangement joins TRBV14 to TRBJ1-2; 9 bases are shared with TRBD1. The CDR3 runs to 15 residues. J gave up 2 bases and V 2 bases, and 3 bases lay outside the gene matches. CDR1 SGHDN and CDR2 FVKESK come from the germline V gene.

The chain recombines TRBV18 with TRBJ2-1; 10 bases are a match to TRBD1. Losses at the gene ends were 3 bases for V and 8 bases for J; bases not matched to a gene: 1. The CDR3 consists of 13 residues. The germline CDR1 and CDR2 sequences are KGHSH and LQKENI. Written as DNA, the CDR3 is TGTGCCAGCTCACCCGGGACAGGGGATGAGCAGTTCTTC. This codes for CASSPGTGDEQFF.

The chain employs TRBV19 and TRBJ1-1; D is perhaps TRBD1 (5 bases). The germline V and J ends were trimmed by 4 bases and 5 bases, with 14 bases remaining between them. Germline assignment: CDR1 LNHDA and CDR2 SQIVND (reference sequence). This CDR3 is 14 amino acids long. The CDR3: CASSTPGFWTEAFF. In DNA, the CDR3 is TGTGCCAGTAGTACTCCAGGGTTTTGGACTGAAGCTTTCTTT.

The chain has TRBV7-6 and TRBJ2-1; D unresolved. V shed 5 bases and J shed 0 bases, with 14 bases lying between them. The CDR3 sequence is 16 residues long. Germline-derived CDR1 and CDR2 are SGHVS and FNYEAQ. CDR3 amino acids: CASSPTTGFSYNEQFF. The CDR3 nucleotides are TGTGCCAGCAGCCCGACGACTGGATTCTCCTACAATGAGCAGTTCTTC.

This chain connects TRBV25-1 to TRBJ1-1; D not certain. CDR1 and CDR2 (germline): MGHDK, SYGVNS. Trimming left V 1 base short and J 7 bases short, with 19 bases between. The CDR3 has 16 residues. The CDR3 loop is CASSELSPVRRDEAFF. CDR3 DNA sequence: TGTGCCAGCAGTGAATTGAGCCCTGTGCGGCGAGATGAAGCTTTCTTT.

The chain uses TRBV7-2 and TRBJ1-1; D possibly corresponds to TRBD1 (6 bases). Germline V CDR1 and CDR2: SGHTA, FQGNSA. V was clipped by 7 bases and J by 6 bases, with 15 bases between them. This CDR3 comprises 13 residues. The CDR3 sequence is CASTSPGGSEAFF. The CDR3 DNA is TGTGCCAGCACCTCCCCGGGGGGCTCTGAAGCTTTCTTT.

About this clone: Mismatch with germline at one junction end may stem from a read error. J is TRBJ1-5 and V is TRBV2; a weak D match, TRBD1 (6 bases). Germline-derived CDR1 and CDR2 are SNHLY and FYNNEI. This CDR3 region has 10 residues. CDR3 amino acids: CASSGDRLMF. The CDR3 bases are TGTGCCAGCAGTGGTGACAGGTTAATGTTT.

This clone was detected only once. The CDR3 DNA follows: TGTGCCAGCAGTTACGCGGGACAGGCGGGTTACGAGCAGTACTTC. The encoded protein is CASSYAGQAGYEQYF. The V gene is TRBV6-5, the J gene TRBJ2-7, with 8 bases identical to TRBD1. V lost 2 bases and J lost 4; bases outside the gene matches: 7. Germline CDR1 is MNHEY and CDR2 is SVGAGI. The length of the CDR3 is 15 residues.

This sequence joins TRBV10-3 and TRBJ2-1; 7 bases fit TRBD1. This CDR3 is built from 15 residues. Germline CDR1 ENHRY, CDR2 SYGVKD. After removal of 4 bases from V and 7 bases from J, the junction contained 10 bases not matched to a gene. CDR3 region: CAISAHSTGSNEQFF. The CDR3 DNA reads as TGTGCCATCAGTGCCCATTCGACAGGGAGTAATGAGCAGTTCTTC.

The chain recombines TRBV5-4 with TRBJ2-7; 7 bases align to TRBD1. Germline-derived CDR1 and CDR2 are SGHNT and YYREEE (reference sequence). V was clipped by 4 bases and J by 2 bases; unmatched bases: 9. The CDR3 has 15 residues. The CDR3 nucleotides are TGTGCCAGCAGCATTACACCGGGACAGACCTACGAGCAGTACTTC. Protein: CASSITPGQTYEQYF.

CDR3 in DNA: TGTGCCAGCAGCTCGGGACAGGGGGAACACGAAAAACTGTTTTTT. This sequence encodes CASSSGQGEHEKLFF. The chain recombines TRBV11-2 with TRBJ1-4; TRBD1 matches at 11 bases. Germline V CDR1 and CDR2: SGHAT, FQNNGV. The CDR3 is 15 residues long. After removal of 4 bases from V and 8 bases from J, the junction contained 6 bases not matched to a gene.

This chain uses TRBV7-9 with TRBJ1-5; D call uncertain. Germline V CDR1 and CDR2: SEHNR, FQNEAQ (reference sequence). Trimming removed 6 bases from V and 7 bases from J, with 13 bases in between. The length of the CDR3 is 13 residues. CDR3 sequence reads: CASSPPGGQPQHF. CDR3 DNA: TGTGCCAGCAGTCCCCCCGGAGGGCAGCCCCAGCATTTT.

The chain has TRBV4-3 and TRBJ2-7, with no clear D. The CDR3 is made up of 13 amino acids. The germline V gene has CDR1 LGHNA and CDR2 YSLEER. V lost 0 bases and J 3 bases, leaving 6 bases between the germline ends. The CDR3 nucleotides read TGCGCCAGCAGCCAAGACAGAAACTACGAGCAGTACTTC. This gives the protein CASSQDRNYEQYF.

The chain links TRBV30 to TRBJ1-1, with TRBD1 matching over 7 bases. The V gene's germline CDR1 is GTSNPN and CDR2 SVGIG (reference sequence). V lost 2 bases, J lost 3 bases, and 12 bases stayed unmatched. The CDR3 extends over 16 amino acids. CDR3 amino acids: CAWSTRRIDRDTEAFF. The DNA for the CDR3 is TGTGCCTGGAGTACGCGCCGCATCGACAGGGACACTGAAGCTTTCTTT.